This TCR beta chain was identified in a study of T cell responses to AZD1222 COVID-19 vaccine. Sequencing was performed with immunoSEQ multiplex PCR; in TCRdb, only in-frame clones are kept and a portion is missing. Of 70,000 to 90,000 clones detected, roughly 91% appear once; the ten largest clones hold more than 15%. Trimming removed 5 bases at V and 4 bases at J, with 11 bases between. This CDR3 has 13 amino acids. Germline values: CDR1 SEHNR, CDR2 FQNEAQ (reference sequence). The chain has TRBV7-9 and TRBJ1-1; TRBD1 is a possible D gene (6 bases). This TCR was recovered from an adult who received the AZD1222 COVID-19 vaccine. Specimen: peripheral blood, collected 28 days after the second AZD1222 dose. The DNA of the CDR3 is TGTGCCAGCAGCGTTACAGGGCCCACTGAAGCTTTCTTT. This encodes CASSVTGPTEAFF.